A single sample is the source of the 22 T cell receptor beta chains below, sequenced in a study of metastatic and nonmetastatic thyroid tumors. Each patient went into thyroid surgery without having received any treatment. TCRdb re-clonotyped the PCR reads via MiXCR. The data hold some 15,000 clones, with roughly 20% observed a single time. The sample was adjacent normal tissue. These receptors all stem from a female donor with papillary thyroid cancer or a benign thyroid nodule (not recorded which). Some clones in this sample may be carry-over from other donors' samples.

This clone occurred many times. The chain recombines TRBV5-1 with TRBJ2-3; D may be TRBD2 (6 bases). V lost 6 bases, J lost 2 bases, and 13 bases lay in between. The CDR3 sequence is 14 residues long. CDR1 is SGHRS and CDR2 is YFSETQ in the germline V gene. The CDR3 reads CASMGGLDTDTQYF. In DNA, the CDR3 is TGCGCCAGCATGGGGGGTCTAGACACAGATACGCAGTATTTT. The variable domain in full, with the rest retrieved from reference TRBV5-1 and TRBJ2-3, is KAGVTQTPRYLIKTRGQQVTLSCSPISGHRSVSWYQQTPGQGLQFLFEYFSETQRNKGNFPGRFSGRQFSNSRSEMNVSTLELGDSALYLCASMGGLDTDTQYFGPGTRLTVL.

V is TRBV20-1 and J is TRBJ2-6, with D unresolved. The length of the CDR3 is 17 residues. The germline V and J ends were trimmed by 1 base and 7 bases, with 20 bases remaining between them. Germline V gives CDR1 DFQATT, CDR2 SNEGSKA (reference sequence). CDR3 coding DNA: TGCAGTGCTAGAGCGGAGCGTCTGGCTCTTAGTGCCAACGTCCTGACTTTC. Encoded protein: CSARAERLALSANVLTF.

This clone has at least ten counts. This chain connects TRBV19 to TRBJ2-4; 7 bases are a match to TRBD1. V gave up 4 bases and J gave up 3 bases; unmatched junction bases: 12. Germline V gene data show CDR1 as LNHDA and CDR2 as SQIVND (reference sequence). This CDR3 spans 17 amino acids. The CDR3 spells CASSRSRGRDSKNIQYF. The CDR3 bases are TGTGCCAGTAGTAGGTCCAGGGGTCGGGACAGCAAAAACATTCAGTACTTC.

Comment on this clone: The conserved phenylalanine or tryptophan normally closing the CDR3 is absent here, so this likely arose from a read error. This chain connects TRBV6-8 to TRBJ1-2; no firm D call. This CDR3 is built from 17 residues. V was cut by 7 bases and J by 4 bases, with 25 bases left in between. The germline gives CDR1 MNHGY, CDR2 SAAAGT. The CDR3 DNA reads TGTGCCAGCATCCTTGACTGCCACGGTGGAGGACTCTATGGCTACACCTTA. This encodes CASILDCHGGGLYGYTL.

This chain uses TRBV6-1 with TRBJ2-3; D is undetermined. The CDR3 runs to 12 residues. Between the trimmed V and J ends, which lost 6 bases and 0 bases, there was a span of 4 bases. Germline-derived CDR1 and CDR2 are MNHNS and SASEGT. CDR3 loop: CASSRSTDTQYF. CDR3 in DNA: TGTGCCAGCAGCCGTAGCACAGATACGCAGTATTTT.

This clone was observed a handful of times. The rearrangement uses TRBV19 and TRBJ2-3; D possibly uses TRBD1 or TRBD2 (5 bases each). The CDR3 is 14 amino acids. The V gene's germline CDR1 is LNHDA and CDR2 SQIVND (reference sequence). Trimming removed 3 bases at V and 7 bases at J, with 14 bases between. In nucleotides, the CDR3 is TGTGCCAGTAGTATCACGGGGACGACATATACGCAGTATTTT. Translating it yields CASSITGTTYTQYF. Supplemented by reference TRBV19 and TRBJ2-3, the full variable domain reads DGGITQSPKYLFRKEGQNVTLSCEQNLNHDAMYWYRQDPGQGLRLIYYSQIVNDFQKGDIAEGYSVSREKKESFPLTVTSAQKNPTAFYLCASSITGTTYTQYFGPGTRLTVL.

By sample fraction, this clone is medium-sized. The rearrangement uses TRBV11-3 and TRBJ2-7; D is possibly TRBD1 (5 bases). Germline V gives CDR1 SGHNT, CDR2 YENEEA. This CDR3 has 14 amino acids. Trimming cost V 2 bases and J 2 bases, with 10 bases left between them. The CDR3 nucleotides read TGTGCCAGCAGCTTATCCGCAGGGCCCTACGAGCAGTACTTC. Translating it yields CASSLSAGPYEQYF.

There are a few counts of this clone. The chain combines TRBV6-1 with TRBJ2-7; D may be TRBD1 (6 bases). The CDR3 length is 13 residues. Trimming removed 2 bases at V and 3 bases at J, with 8 bases between. Per the germline V gene, CDR1 is MNHNS and CDR2 is SASEGT. CDR3 sequence: CASSESTGYEQYF. CDR3 DNA: TGTGCCAGCAGTGAATCGACAGGCTACGAGCAGTACTTC.

In this sample, this clone turned up many times. This rearrangement joins TRBV9 to TRBJ1-3; tentatively, D is TRBD1 (5 bases). CDR3 length equals 16 residues. V shed 4 bases and J shed 3 bases, with 17 bases lying between them. The germline V gene encodes CDR1 SGDLS and CDR2 YYNGEE. CDR3 protein: CASSKQPQGGGNTIYF. CDR3 nucleotides: TGTGCCAGCAGCAAACAGCCTCAGGGCGGTGGAAACACCATATATTTT.

This clone was seen a handful of times. The chain uses TRBV5-6 and TRBJ2-3; perhaps TRBD2 as D (7 bases). This CDR3 comprises 16 residues. In germline, CDR1 is SGHDT, CDR2 YYEEEE. Between the trimmed V and J ends, which lost 0 bases and 2 bases, there was a span of 13 bases. The CDR3 protein is CASSLAEGGVTDTQYF. CDR3 nucleotides: TGTGCCAGCAGCTTGGCCGAAGGGGGGGTCACAGATACGCAGTATTTT.

A remark on this clone: This may come from a read error, since a much larger clone is one base off. The sample contains more than one DNA sequence encoding this CDR3. The chain recombines TRBV11-3 with TRBJ2-7; D not certain. The CDR3 spans 11 residues. Germline-derived CDR1 and CDR2 are SGHNT and YENEEA. Trimming took off 5 bases at V and 12 bases at J, with 14 bases between the two ends. DNA of the CDR3: TGTGCCAGCAGCGCTACCTACGAGAGGTACTTC. It specifies CASSATYERYF.

This clone was seen at least ten times. CDR3 in DNA: TGCAGTGCTCGGGAATATAGCAATCAGCCCCAGCATTTT. As protein: CSAREYSNQPQHF. This rearrangement joins TRBV20-1 to TRBJ1-5; D is unresolved. Germline CDR1 reads DFQATT; CDR2 reads SNEGSKA (reference sequence). The CDR3 runs to 13 residues. V lost 5 bases to trimming and J lost 0 bases, with 8 bases between them.

The V gene is TRBV28, the J gene TRBJ1-6; D not certain. Looked up from germline, CDR1 is MDHEN and CDR2 is SYDVKM. The CDR3 consists of 15 residues. The V and J ends lost 5 bases and 11 bases respectively, with 19 bases between them. The CDR3 DNA is TGTGCCAGCAGTGAAGGACCTCTCTATCGGACACCCCTCCACTTT. Translating it yields CASSEGPLYRTPLHF. Full variable domain (outside the CDR3, taken from reference TRBV28 and TRBJ1-6): DVKVTQSSRYLVKRTGEKVFLECVQDMDHENMFWYRQDPGLGLRLIYFSYDVKMKEKGDIPEGYSVSREKKERFSLILESASTNQTSMYLCASSEGPLYRTPLHFGNGTRLTVT.

This clone ranks as medium-sized (0.01 to 0.1%). The chain uses TRBV15 and TRBJ2-7, with 12 bases fitting TRBD2. The CDR3 has 14 residues. Trimming at V came to 3 bases and at J to 6 bases, leaving 3 bases not matched to a gene. Germline CDR1 and CDR2: LNHNV and YYDKDF (reference sequence). Here the CDR3 DNA reads TGTGCCACCAGCAGGACTAGCGGGAGACTCGAGCAGTACTTC. Translated: CATSRTSGRLEQYF.

Within the sample, this clone is medium-sized. The chain combines TRBV12-3 or TRBV12-4 with TRBJ2-2; 7 nucleotides match TRBD1. The CDR3 consists of 14 residues. V gave up 5 bases and J gave up 6 bases; unmatched junction bases: 6. The CDR3 loop reads CASSDPGGPGELFF. The CDR3 coding sequence is TGTGCCAGCAGTGACCCAGGGGGTCCCGGGGAGCTGTTTTTT.

This clone was seen many times. The V call is TRBV2, the J call TRBJ1-1; D possibly corresponds to TRBD1 (5 bases). The CDR3 contains 16 residues. CDR1 and CDR2 from the germline V gene are SNHLY and FYNNEI. Trimming pared 7 bases from V and 2 bases from J, leaving 20 bases between. Written as DNA, the CDR3 is TGTGCCAGCATCCGTAGCAGCGGCAGGGCTAACACTGAAGCTTTCTTT. Translating gives CASIRSSGRANTEAFF.

By share of the sample, this clone is medium-sized (0.01 to 0.1%). The CDR3 reads CASRLLGGNEQFF. The DNA of the CDR3 is TGTGCCAGCAGATTACTAGGGGGCAATGAGCAGTTCTTC. J is TRBJ2-1 and V is TRBV6-5; tentative D call: TRBD1 (6 bases). Germline loops: CDR1 MNHEY, CDR2 SVGAGI. CDR3 length: 13 residues. Trimming took 6 bases from V and 6 from J, leaving 12 bases between them.

This clone was picked up a small number of times. The genes are TRBV10-2 and TRBJ2-1; the match to TRBD2 covers 10 bases. This CDR3 has 15 residues. The junction had 7 bases not matched to a gene; V was cut back by 2 bases and J by 9 bases. CDR1 and CDR2 (germline): WSHSY, SAAADI. CDR3 sequence (DNA): TGCGCCAGCAGTGAGGCTAGCGGGAGTTGGTGTGAGCAGTTCTTC. Translation: CASSEASGSWCEQFF.

This clone was found many times. The chain employs TRBV30 and TRBJ1-4, with D unclear. The CDR3 is 13 amino acids. V lost 4 bases, J lost 5 bases, and 11 bases lay in between. The germline CDR1 and CDR2 sequences are GTSNPN and SVGIG (reference sequence). The CDR3 DNA reads TGTGCCTGGACCCCCGACGGGAATGAAAAACTGTTTTTT. As protein: CAWTPDGNEKLFF.

The genes are TRBV6-1 and TRBJ1-3; tentative D call: TRBD1 (6 bases). This CDR3 has 12 residues. Germline CDR1 is MNHNS and CDR2 is SASEGT. V lost 7 bases, J lost 8 bases, and 12 bases lay in between. The CDR3 DNA is TGTGCCAGCACGGGAGGGGGAGACACCATATATTTT. This translates into CASTGGGDTIYF.

This clone was observed many times. The V call is TRBV5-1, the J call TRBJ2-5, with D uncertain. The CDR3 runs 13 residues. V lost 3 bases and J lost 3, with 9 bases in between. The germline gives CDR1 SGHRS, CDR2 YFSETQ. The CDR3 here is CASSSTWEETQYF. CDR3 coding DNA: TGCGCCAGCAGCTCTACATGGGAAGAGACCCAGTACTTC.

For this clone: At one boundary the junction diverges from the germline segment, which might be a read error. V is TRBV5-1 and J is TRBJ1-2, with D unresolved. The CDR3 length is 13 residues. Germline V gives CDR1 SGHRS, CDR2 YFSETQ. CDR3 bases: TGCGCCAGCAGCTTGGGTTCGTCCTATGGCTTCACCTTC. It encodes CASSLGSSYGFTF.